The 28 T cell receptor beta chains presented below share a single source sample, sequenced in a study of cytomegalovirus exposure and HLA in healthy donors. Primers: 60 Vbeta forward and 13 Jbeta reverse. This table comes from immunoSEQ multiplex PCR, and its TCRdb copy is limited to in-frame clones, with some not included. The profile shows approximately 240,000 clones, roughly 80% of them singletons. Sequenced sample: PBMCs. The source is a middle-aged woman in good health and CMV-seropositive.

The chain's CDR3 is CASSVAGIGTEAFF. CDR3 DNA: TGTGCCAGCAGCGTAGCAGGAATAGGCACTGAAGCTTTCTTT. The chain employs TRBV9 and TRBJ1-1; D is unclear. Between the trimmed V and J ends, which lost 0 bases and 4 bases, there was a span of 10 bases. Per germline, CDR1 SGDLS and CDR2 YYNGEE. This CDR3 contains 14 residues.

A remark on this clone: One end of the junction is discordant with germline, which a read error may explain. The rearrangement links TRBV7-9 to TRBJ1-1, with D hard to call. The CDR3 spans 13 residues. Per the germline V gene, CDR1 is SEHNR and CDR2 is FQNEAQ (reference sequence). CDR3 residues: CSSSPRENTEAFF. The CDR3 nucleotides read TGTTCCAGCAGTCCTCGGGAGAACACTGAAGCTTTCTTT. The complete variable domain, with remaining parts taken from reference TRBV7-9 and TRBJ1-1, reads DTGVSQNPRHKITKRGQNVTFRCDPISEHNRLYWYRQTLGQGPEFLTYFQNEAQLEKSRLLSDRFSAERPKGSFSTLEIQRTEQGDSAMYLCSSSPRENTEAFFGQGTRLTVV.

The sample holds a few counts of this clone. The genes are TRBV18 and TRBJ1-6; 7 nucleotides align to TRBD1. This CDR3 is 16 amino acids long. The J segment lost 5 bases and the V segment lost 6 bases, leaving 10 bases of the junction unmatched. Per the germline V gene, CDR1 is KGHSH and CDR2 is LQKENI. The CDR3 DNA reads TGTGCCAGCTCCCGCGAGACAGGGTTTGATAATTCACCCCTCCACTTT. This sequence encodes CASSRETGFDNSPLHF.

The chain has TRBV7-2 and TRBJ2-3, with D perhaps matching TRBD1 (5 bases). CDR1 is SGHTA, CDR2 FQGNSA, per germline. V lost 3 bases and J lost 14, with 12 bases in between. The CDR3 spans 11 residues. The CDR3 region has the DNA TGTGCCAGCAGCTTTCTAGGGGTATCGTATTTT. It translates to CASSFLGVSYF.

This clone was seen a single time. The chain joins TRBV2 to TRBJ2-7, with D maybe TRBD2 (5 bases). The CDR3 has 13 amino acids. Germline CDR1 and CDR2: SNHLY and FYNNEI. The ends were cut back, 6 bases at V and 6 bases at J, with 15 bases in the middle. Here the CDR3 reads CASRRAPSGEQYF. CDR3 bases: TGTGCCAGCAGGAGGGCCCCTTCAGGCGAGCAGTACTTC.

V gene TRBV11-2 combines with J gene TRBJ1-2, with D unclear. With 1 base removed from V and 4 bases from J, the gap between germline ends came to 16 bases. CDR1 is SGHAT, CDR2 FQNNGV, per germline. The CDR3 spans 16 residues. The CDR3 region has the DNA TGTGCCAGCAGCTTAGCGGGGTCTCTGGATGGCTATGGCTACACCTTC. It encodes CASSLAGSLDGYGYTF.

The table lists this clone with a count of one. The chain joins TRBV7-3 to TRBJ1-1; 7 bases are shared with TRBD1. The germline V gene encodes CDR1 SGHTA and CDR2 FQGTGA. The V segment lost 2 bases and the J segment 7 bases; nucleotides outside the gene matches: 13. The CDR3 sequence is 16 residues long. For the CDR3, the DNA is TGTGCCAGCAGCTTAGATACAGGGGCGATACCACTTGAAGCTTTCTTT. It codes for CASSLDTGAIPLEAFF.

The gene calls are TRBV7-2 and TRBJ2-2; 8 nucleotides line up with TRBD2. With V trimmed by 6 bases and J by 5 bases, 14 bases remained unmatched. The CDR3 contains 17 residues. CDR1 is SGHTA, CDR2 FQGNSA, per germline. CDR3 bases: TGTGCCAGCAGACGCGGAGCGGGGGCCTTACGAACCGGGGAGCTGTTTTTT. Encoded protein: CASRRGAGALRTGELFF.

This clone was counted only a few times. The genes are TRBV5-1 and TRBJ1-1; D ambiguous. V dropped 0 bases and J dropped 6 bases, with 12 bases sitting between them. The CDR3 has 14 residues. CDR1 and CDR2 from the germline V gene are SGHRS and YFSETQ. In DNA, the CDR3 is TGCGCCAGCAGCTTGGTACCGCAGGTCCCTGAAGCTTTCTTT. Encoded protein: CASSLVPQVPEAFF.

The gene calls are TRBV11-1 and TRBJ2-7, with 12 nucleotides matching TRBD2. The germline V gene has CDR1 SGHAT and CDR2 FQDESV (reference sequence). CDR3 size: 15 residues. V shed 5 bases, J shed 4 bases, and the junction held 6 bases outside the gene matches. CDR3 residues: CASSASGRAGYEQYF. The CDR3 bases are TGTGCCAGCAGCGCTAGCGGGAGGGCCGGATACGAGCAGTACTTC.

V and J are TRBV7-3 and TRBJ2-3; a weak D match, TRBD1 (5 bases). V lost 1 base and J lost 6, with 14 bases in between. Germline-derived CDR1 and CDR2 are SGHTA and FQGTGA. The CDR3 runs 15 residues. CDR3 coding DNA: TGTGCCAGCAGCTTAAGGCAGGGCTTATCGGATACGCAGTATTTT. Translating it yields CASSLRQGLSDTQYF.

This clone was counted a few times. The chain uses TRBV6-6 and TRBJ1-2, with D unresolved. Deletions cut 8 bases from V and 0 bases from J, with 10 bases between. Germline values: CDR1 MNHNY, CDR2 SVGAGI (reference sequence). The CDR3 runs to 13 residues. The CDR3 spells CASCRGANYGYTF. The CDR3 nucleotides are TGTGCCAGCTGCCGCGGAGCTAACTATGGCTACACCTTC.

V and J are TRBV4-3 and TRBJ2-3; 7 nucleotides line up with TRBD2. The CDR3 extends over 17 amino acids. Germline V gene lookup returns CDR1 LGHNA and CDR2 YSLEER. With 0 bases clipped from V and 2 bases from J, the junction kept 8 bases outside the gene matches. CDR3: CASSQEVAGDPTDTQYF. CDR3 nucleotides: TGCGCCAGCAGCCAAGAAGTCGCGGGGGATCCCACAGATACGCAGTATTTT.

CDR3 residues: CASNQGHEQYF. The DNA of the CDR3 is TGTGCCAGCAACCAGGGCCACGAGCAGTACTTC. The chain has TRBV6-5 and TRBJ2-5; a weak D match, TRBD1 (5 bases). Near its end, the DNA agrees better with TRBJ2-7, so the J call may be wrong. CDR1 is MNHEY and CDR2 is SVGAGI in the germline V gene. There are 11 residues in the CDR3.

V and J are TRBV11-3 and TRBJ1-1; D uncertain. From germline, CDR1 is SGHNT and CDR2 YENEEA. The CDR3 is 13 residues long. Trimming left V 3 bases short and J 1 base short, with 6 bases between. CDR3 sequence: CASSLTPNTEAFF. DNA of the CDR3: TGTGCCAGCAGCTTGACACCGAACACTGAAGCTTTCTTT.

Regarding this clone: Since no conserved phenylalanine or tryptophan closes the CDR3, a read error is the likely cause. The rearrangement uses TRBV9 and TRBJ2-7, with 7 bases lining up with TRBD2. CDR1 SGDLS and CDR2 YYNGEE come from the germline V gene. The CDR3 consists of 13 residues. Unmatched junction bases numbered 3, after V lost 0 bases and J lost 6 bases. CDR3: CASSVAGGGEQYL. The CDR3 DNA sequence: TGTGCCAGCAGCGTAGCGGGAGGAGGCGAGCAGTACCTC.

This clone has more than one count but fewer than ten. The chain uses TRBV5-6 and TRBJ2-2; D not resolved. Trimming shortened V by 0 bases and J by 6 bases, and 9 bases separated the two germline ends. CDR1 and CDR2 (germline): SGHDT, YYEEEE. The CDR3 spans 14 residues. The CDR3 nucleotides read TGTGCCAGCAGCTTGGTAGGCCGGGCCGGGGAGCTGTTTTTT. Translating it yields CASSLVGRAGELFF.

The chain joins TRBV11-2 to TRBJ1-2, with D unresolved. Trimming pared 0 bases from V and 4 bases from J, leaving 12 bases between. Germline assignment: CDR1 SGHAT and CDR2 FQNNGV. This CDR3 has 15 residues. CDR3 in DNA: TGTGCCAGCAGCTTAGACCCACAGATTTTCTATGGCTACACCTTC. Translating it yields CASSLDPQIFYGYTF.

The V gene is TRBV19, the J gene TRBJ2-1; a possible D gene is TRBD1 (6 bases). The CDR3 sequence is 13 residues long. V lost 2 bases and J 6 bases, leaving 8 bases between the germline ends. Germline CDR1 reads LNHDA; CDR2 reads SQIVND (reference sequence). The CDR3 loop is CASSINRANEQFF. As DNA, the CDR3 is TGTGCCAGTAGTATAAACAGGGCCAATGAGCAGTTCTTC.

This chain links TRBV6-5 with TRBJ1-6; 7 nucleotides line up with TRBD1. Germline V gene data show CDR1 as MNHEY and CDR2 as SVGAGI. CDR3 size: 14 residues. V shed 6 bases, J shed 6 bases, and the junction held 5 bases outside the gene matches. DNA for the CDR3: TGTGCCAGCAGGGAGACAGGGAGTAATTCACCCCTCCACTTT. Translating it yields CASRETGSNSPLHF.

The chain links TRBV18 to TRBJ1-4; 11 bases agree with TRBD1. V lost 4 bases and J lost 2; bases outside the gene matches: 0. This CDR3 is 15 amino acids long. CDR1 KGHSH and CDR2 LQKENI come from the germline V gene. CDR3 sequence reads: CASSRDRGTNEKLFF. In DNA form, the CDR3 reads TGTGCCAGCTCACGGGACAGGGGGACTAATGAAAAACTGTTTTTT. Combining the CDR3 with reference TRBV18 and TRBJ1-4 gives the whole variable domain NAGVMQNPRHLVRRRGQEARLRCSPMKGHSHVYWYRQLPEEGLKFMVYLQKENIIDESGMPKERFSAEFPKEGPSILRIQQVVRGDSAAYFCASSRDRGTNEKLFFGSGTQLSVL.

This clone has more than one count but fewer than ten. The chain recombines TRBV5-6 with TRBJ1-4, with D possibly matching TRBD1 (5 bases). Trimming took 2 bases from V and 12 from J, leaving 14 bases between them. The CDR3 has 13 residues. The germline V gene encodes CDR1 SGHDT and CDR2 YYEEEE. The CDR3 reads CASSFREWGELFF. The CDR3 DNA is TGTGCCAGCAGCTTCAGGGAATGGGGGGAACTGTTTTTT.

The gene calls are TRBV4-1 and TRBJ1-2; 10 nucleotides line up with TRBD1. Germline V gene sequence: CDR1 MGHRA, CDR2 YSYEKL. The CDR3 runs to 16 residues. V was pared by 0 bases and J by 7 bases, with 8 bases of the junction left unmatched. CDR3 coding DNA: TGCGCCAGCAGCCAAGATAGGACAGGGGGGAGAAGTGGCTACACCTTC. Amino acid sequence: CASSQDRTGGRSGYTF.

The chain employs TRBV7-2 and TRBJ1-1, with D unclear. The CDR3 is 14 residues long. V shed 0 bases and J shed 4 bases, with 9 bases lying between them. Germline values: CDR1 SGHTA, CDR2 FQGNSA. The CDR3 bases are TGTGCCAGCAGCTTAGCCTCTTTTCGCACTGAAGCTTTCTTT. It yields the protein CASSLASFRTEAFF. The variable domain in full, with the rest retrieved from reference TRBV7-2 and TRBJ1-1, is GAGVSQSPSNKVTEKGKDVELRCDPISGHTALYWYRQSLGQGLEFLIYFQGNSAPDKSGLPSDRFSAERTGGSVSTLTIQRTQQEDSAVYLCASSLASFRTEAFFGQGTRLTVV.

The chain employs TRBV2 and TRBJ2-7; unclear D gene. This CDR3 is 14 amino acids long. V lost 4 bases and J lost 2, with 12 bases in between. CDR1 and CDR2 (germline): SNHLY, FYNNEI. The CDR3 region is CASSVGDGAYEQYF. The CDR3 DNA is TGTGCCAGCAGTGTTGGAGACGGAGCCTACGAGCAGTACTTC.

J is TRBJ1-5 and V is TRBV5-6; a weak D match, TRBD1 (5 bases). Germline V gene data show CDR1 as SGHDT and CDR2 as YYEEEE. This CDR3 comprises 15 residues. V was clipped by 4 bases and J by 3 bases, with 14 bases between them. Here the CDR3 DNA reads TGTGCCAGCAGCCTCAGACAGCTTAACAATCAGCCCCAGCATTTT. Translating gives CASSLRQLNNQPQHF.

The rearrangement joins TRBV12-5 to TRBJ2-2; 10 nucleotides match TRBD1. Trimming took 4 bases from V and 3 from J; bases not matched to a gene: 8. Germline lookup yields CDR1 LGHNT and CDR2 FRNRAP. CDR3 length equals 17 residues. CDR3 in amino acids: CASGSPAGTGDTGELFF. DNA of the CDR3: TGTGCTAGTGGTTCCCCGGCCGGGACAGGGGACACCGGGGAGCTGTTTTTT.

The rearrangement joins TRBV5-4 to TRBJ2-5; the match to TRBD2 covers 7 bases. V trimming: 0 bases; J trimming: 0 bases; junction bases outside the gene matches: 2. The germline V gene encodes CDR1 SGHNT and CDR2 YYREEE (reference sequence). CDR3 length: 15 amino acids. The CDR3 sequence: CASSLATSNQETQYF. CDR3 sequence (DNA): TGTGCCAGCAGCTTGGCGACTAGCAACCAAGAGACCCAGTACTTC.